Presented here are 3 T cell receptor beta chains from one specimen sequenced in a study of shared T cell receptors in the human thymus (dated by TCRdb to about 2021). Receptors were amplified or captured by the immunoSEQ multiplex PCR assay. Held by TCRdb, this immuneACCESS table contains in-frame sequences only and omits some clones. Under half of the omission traces to an unresolved V gene where checked; the cause of the rest is unknown. The table for this sample lists under 850,000 clones; 88% of them were counted only once. 0.01% of the sample belongs to the ten largest clones. Another study also made use of these data, one on human thymus T cells.

Sequenced: thymocytes. Receptors originate from a boy less than two years old with a congenital heart defect. Donor details come from another sample of the same person, matched by shared clones.

The V gene is TRBV11-3, the J gene TRBJ2-7; 15 bases align to TRBD2. The V gene end was trimmed by 7 bases and the J gene end by 9 bases; junction bases not matched to a gene: 7. The germline gives CDR1 SGHNT, CDR2 YENEEA. This CDR3 comprises 14 residues. Here the CDR3 DNA reads TGTGCCAGCAACACAGGACTAGCGGGAGGGCCGCAGTACTTC. Its protein product is CASNTGLAGGPQYF.

The V call is TRBV30, the J call TRBJ2-5; 8 nucleotides align to TRBD1. The assigned J gene may be wrong: the sequence end matches TRBJ2-7 better. Per the germline V gene, CDR1 is GTSNPN and CDR2 is SVGIG (reference sequence). The CDR3 totals 13 residues. CDR3 sequence reads: CAWKSGGFYEQYF. CDR3 bases: TGTGCCTGGAAGTCAGGGGGCTTCTACGAGCAGTACTTC.

The gene calls are TRBV11-2 and TRBJ2-5; 7 bases line up with TRBD1. V lost 1 base and J lost 1; bases outside the gene matches: 9. Germline assignment: CDR1 SGHAT and CDR2 FQNNGV. The CDR3 extends over 17 amino acids. The CDR3 DNA is TGTGCCAGCAGCTTAGGATGGGGGACAGAGCTCCAAGAGACCCAGTACTTC. The encoded protein is CASSLGWGTELQETQYF.